This is a list of T cell receptor beta chains from one sample in a study of T cells after yellow fever vaccination. Via MiXCR, TCRdb re-called the 5' RACE reads, giving one row per CDR3 protein. The table includes about 550,000 distinct CDR3 sequences, 15% to 20% detected once. The material sequenced was PBMCs, taken 15 days after the yellow fever booster vaccination. These TCRs come from a young man who received the YFV17D yellow fever vaccine. Both conserved end residues are part of each CDR3. D genes are given only for firm matches. Some rows have no size entry. The others give once, few or many, or a class for an expanded clone.

CDR3 DNA: TGCGCCAGCAGCCGCACCGGGACAGGGTACACCGGGGAGCTGTTTTTT
CDR3 protein: CASSRTGTGYTGELFF
clone size: NA
J gene: TRBJ2-2
D gene: TRBD1
V gene: TRBV4-3

CDR3 DNA: TGTGCCAGCTCCCCGGGACCCCCTGCCGGCAATGAGCAGTTCTTC
CDR3 protein: CASSPGPPAGNEQFF
clone size: NA
J gene: TRBJ2-1
D gene: NA
V gene: TRBV12-3/TRBV12-4

CDR3 DNA: TGTGCCTCGAGCGGGAGTATCAATGAGCAGTTCTTC
CDR3 protein: CASSGSINEQFF
clone size: few
J gene: TRBJ2-1
D gene: TRBD2
V gene: TRBV15

CDR3 DNA: TGCAGCGTCGGCGGGGAGATCTATGGCTACACCTTC
CDR3 protein: CSVGGEIYGYTF
clone size: NA
J gene: TRBJ1-2
D gene: NA
V gene: TRBV29-1

CDR3 DNA: TGCGCCAGCAGGGCGACAGGTCTATCCACAGATACGCAGTATTTT
CDR3 protein: CASRATGLSTDTQYF
clone size: NA
J gene: TRBJ2-3
D gene: NA
V gene: TRBV10-2

CDR3 DNA: TGTGCCAGCAGTTCATCATACGGGGGCACCGGGGAGCTGTTTTTT
CDR3 protein: CASSSSYGGTGELFF
clone size: few
J gene: TRBJ2-2
D gene: NA
V gene: TRBV27

CDR3 DNA: TGTGCCAGCAGTTCCCTAAGGGCAGGGAAGCCGAGGGAGCAGTACTTC
CDR3 protein: CASSSLRAGKPREQYF
clone size: NA
J gene: TRBJ2-7
D gene: NA
V gene: TRBV6-2/TRBV6-3

CDR3 DNA: TGCGCCAGCAGCCAAGGTTCGGGAAGAACAGATACGCAGTATTTT
CDR3 protein: CASSQGSGRTDTQYF
clone size: few
J gene: TRBJ2-3
D gene: NA
V gene: TRBV4-3

CDR3 DNA: TGTGCCAGCAGCTCCCGGCGGGGGTGGGAGACCCAGTACTTC
CDR3 protein: CASSSRRGWETQYF
clone size: few
J gene: TRBJ2-5
D gene: TRBD2
V gene: TRBV11-2

CDR3 DNA: TGCGCCAGCAGCTCTACTAGCGTAGGGGTAGATACGCAGTATTTT
CDR3 protein: CASSSTSVGVDTQYF
clone size: NA
J gene: TRBJ2-3
D gene: TRBD2
V gene: TRBV5-1

CDR3 DNA: TGTGCCAGCGGGAATATAGGGACTAGCGGGTCAAATGAGCAGTTCTTC
CDR3 protein: CASGNIGTSGSNEQFF
clone size: NA
J gene: TRBJ2-1
D gene: TRBD2
V gene: TRBV27

CDR3 DNA: TGCAGCGTTGAAGGGACAGGCACCAATTACTACGAGCAGTACTTC
CDR3 protein: CSVEGTGTNYYEQYF
clone size: many
J gene: TRBJ2-7
D gene: TRBD1
V gene: TRBV29-1

CDR3 DNA: TGTGCCATCAGGGACGGCTCGAACACCGGGGAGCTGTTTTTT
CDR3 protein: CAIRDGSNTGELFF
clone size: NA
J gene: TRBJ2-2
D gene: NA
V gene: TRBV10-3

CDR3 DNA: TGCGCCAGCAGCCGGACGTTAAGGCTCACCGGGGAGCTGTTTTTT
CDR3 protein: CASSRTLRLTGELFF
clone size: NA
J gene: TRBJ2-2
D gene: NA
V gene: TRBV5-1

CDR3 DNA: TGCGCCAGCAGCCAGGGACTTCTAATGGATACGCAGTATTTT
CDR3 protein: CASSQGLLMDTQYF
clone size: NA
J gene: TRBJ2-3
D gene: NA
V gene: TRBV4-3

CDR3 DNA: TGTGCCAGCAGCTTTCGGGGACTAGCGGGAGCCTGGGAGCTGTTTTTT
CDR3 protein: CASSFRGLAGAWELFF
clone size: NA
J gene: TRBJ2-2
D gene: TRBD2
V gene: TRBV7-2

CDR3 DNA: TGCGCCAGCAGCCAGGCACAGGGGGATTCCTACGAGCAGTACTTC
CDR3 protein: CASSQAQGDSYEQYF
clone size: NA
J gene: TRBJ2-7
D gene: TRBD1
V gene: TRBV4-3

CDR3 DNA: TGCAGTGCGACAGGGACTATCTACGAGCAGTACTTC
CDR3 protein: CSATGTIYEQYF
clone size: NA
J gene: TRBJ2-7
D gene: NA
V gene: TRBV20-1

CDR3 DNA: TGTGCCAGCAGCCCCCCGGACAGGGGGCGACGAGCGGAACTGTTTTTT
CDR3 protein: CASSPPDRGRRAELFF
clone size: NA
J gene: TRBJ1-4
D gene: TRBD1
V gene: TRBV14

CDR3 DNA: TGTGCCAGCAGCTCCGAAGGCTACTCCGATACGCAGTATTTT
CDR3 protein: CASSSEGYSDTQYF
clone size: NA
J gene: TRBJ2-3
D gene: NA
V gene: TRBV6-2/TRBV6-3

CDR3 DNA: TGTGCCAGCAGCTCCGCCCGGCCGGCCAGGGCCGCCTACAATGAGCAGTTCTTC
CDR3 protein: CASSSARPARAAYNEQFF
clone size: NA
J gene: TRBJ2-1
D gene: NA
V gene: TRBV7-8

CDR3 DNA: TGTGCCAGCAGCCTCACTACCACCGGGGAGCTGTTTTTT
CDR3 protein: CASSLTTTGELFF
clone size: few
J gene: TRBJ2-2
D gene: NA
V gene: TRBV7-9

CDR3 DNA: TGTGCCACCAGCAAACCGGGACAGGGGGACACTGAAGCTTTCTTT
CDR3 protein: CATSKPGQGDTEAFF
clone size: NA
J gene: TRBJ1-1
D gene: TRBD1
V gene: TRBV15

CDR3 DNA: TGTGCCAGCAGCCAAGATCGGGACAGCCGCTCCTACGAGCAGTACTTC
CDR3 protein: CASSQDRDSRSYEQYF
clone size: NA
J gene: TRBJ2-7
D gene: TRBD1
V gene: TRBV4-2

CDR3 DNA: TGTGCCATCAGTGAGTCCTCGGAGACCCAGTACTTC
CDR3 protein: CAISESSETQYF
clone size: NA
J gene: TRBJ2-5
D gene: NA
V gene: TRBV10-3

CDR3 DNA: TGCGCCAGCAGTACAGGGGCAATAAATGAGCAGTTCTTC
CDR3 protein: CASSTGAINEQFF
clone size: few
J gene: TRBJ2-1
D gene: TRBD1
V gene: TRBV5-1

CDR3 DNA: TGCGCCAGCAGCTTGGCCACAATAGCGGGAGGTGATGAGCAGTTCTTC
CDR3 protein: CASSLATIAGGDEQFF
clone size: few
J gene: TRBJ2-1
D gene: TRBD2
V gene: TRBV5-1

CDR3 DNA: TGCGCCAGCAGCTTTCCGGGACAGGGGGCGGGAGATACGCAGTATTTT
CDR3 protein: CASSFPGQGAGDTQYF
clone size: few
J gene: TRBJ2-3
D gene: TRBD1
V gene: TRBV5-1

CDR3 DNA: TGCAGTGCTAGAGGGGCTCCGGTCTCCCCAGATACGCAGTATTTT
CDR3 protein: CSARGAPVSPDTQYF
clone size: few
J gene: TRBJ2-3
D gene: NA
V gene: TRBV20-1

CDR3 DNA: TGTGCCAGCAGCTTAAAAGGCGGGAGACTCCTCTACGAGCAGTACTTC
CDR3 protein: CASSLKGGRLLYEQYF
clone size: few
J gene: TRBJ2-7
D gene: TRBD2
V gene: TRBV7-2

CDR3 DNA: TGTGCCAGCAGCTTCGGAGGGCAGGGAGGCACTGAAGCTTTCTTT
CDR3 protein: CASSFGGQGGTEAFF
clone size: NA
J gene: TRBJ1-1
D gene: NA
V gene: TRBV7-6

CDR3 DNA: TGCAGTGCTGGGACAGATCTGAGCTACACCTTC
CDR3 protein: CSAGTDLSYTF
clone size: few
J gene: TRBJ1-2
D gene: TRBD1
V gene: TRBV20-1

CDR3 DNA: TGTGCCAGCAGCCGGGACAGGGGGCAAGATACGCAGTATTTT
CDR3 protein: CASSRDRGQDTQYF
clone size: NA
J gene: TRBJ2-3
D gene: TRBD1
V gene: TRBV5-4

CDR3 DNA: TGTGCCTCACAGGGGGCCAGCGGGGCTAGAAACGCCCAGTACTTC
CDR3 protein: CASQGASGARNAQYF
clone size: NA
J gene: TRBJ2-5
D gene: TRBD1
V gene: TRBV28

CDR3 DNA: TGTGCCAGCAGCCTGGGGGGTCGCACAGATACGCAGTATTTT
CDR3 protein: CASSLGGRTDTQYF
clone size: many
J gene: TRBJ2-3
D gene: NA
V gene: TRBV7-2

CDR3 DNA: TGTGCCAGCAGCTTAACGGGCCAGCTTTACACAGATACGCAGTATTTT
CDR3 protein: CASSLTGQLYTDTQYF
clone size: few
J gene: TRBJ2-3
D gene: NA
V gene: TRBV7-3

CDR3 DNA: TGTGCCAGCAGCCGGGGACAGGGGGCGGAAAAACTGTTTTTT
CDR3 protein: CASSRGQGAEKLFF
clone size: NA
J gene: TRBJ1-4
D gene: TRBD1
V gene: TRBV7-7

CDR3 DNA: TGTGCCAGCAGCTTACGGTTTGCGACCACAGATACGCAGTATTTT
CDR3 protein: CASSLRFATTDTQYF
clone size: NA
J gene: TRBJ2-3
D gene: NA
V gene: TRBV7-9

CDR3 DNA: TGCGCCAGCAGCCAAGCTCGGACAGGAAGCTCCTATAATTCACCCCTCCACTTT
CDR3 protein: CASSQARTGSSYNSPLHF
clone size: few
J gene: TRBJ1-6
D gene: TRBD1
V gene: TRBV4-3

CDR3 DNA: TGCAGTGCTGCGACAGGCTATGGCTACACCTTC
CDR3 protein: CSAATGYGYTF
clone size: NA
J gene: TRBJ1-2
D gene: NA
V gene: TRBV20-1

CDR3 DNA: TGTGCCAGCAGTTCAGGACAGGCCAACAATGAGCAGTTCTTC
CDR3 protein: CASSSGQANNEQFF
clone size: NA
J gene: TRBJ2-1
D gene: TRBD1
V gene: TRBV6-5

CDR3 DNA: TGTGCCACAGCCAAGCGGGAGGACACAGATACGCAGTATTTT
CDR3 protein: CATAKREDTDTQYF
clone size: NA
J gene: TRBJ2-3
D gene: TRBD2
V gene: TRBV27

CDR3 DNA: TGCAGTGCTAGACATCATGAGCGGGCCTGGTACAATGAGCAGTTCTTC
CDR3 protein: CSARHHERAWYNEQFF
clone size: NA
J gene: TRBJ2-1
D gene: NA
V gene: TRBV20-1

CDR3 DNA: TGCGCCAGCAGCTTGGTGGGGGGTGACGCAGATACGCAGTATTTT
CDR3 protein: CASSLVGGDADTQYF
clone size: NA
J gene: TRBJ2-3
D gene: NA
V gene: TRBV5-1

CDR3 DNA: TGCAGCGCATCTTGGAGCTCCTACAATGAGCAGTTCTTC
CDR3 protein: CSASWSSYNEQFF
clone size: few
J gene: TRBJ2-1
D gene: NA
V gene: TRBV29-1

CDR3 DNA: TGTGCCAGCAGCTCCCCAGGGGGCGCGGACACCGGGGAGCTGTTTTTT
CDR3 protein: CASSSPGGADTGELFF
clone size: NA
J gene: TRBJ2-2
D gene: TRBD1
V gene: TRBV7-9

CDR3 DNA: TGTGCCATCAGTGGCGAGGTAGCGAACACCGGGGAGCTGTTTTTT
CDR3 protein: CAISGEVANTGELFF
clone size: NA
J gene: TRBJ2-2
D gene: NA
V gene: TRBV10-3

CDR3 DNA: TGTGCCAGCAGTGGTCGACAGGGGGCATCCTACAATGAGCAGTTCTTC
CDR3 protein: CASSGRQGASYNEQFF
clone size: NA
J gene: TRBJ2-1
D gene: TRBD1
V gene: TRBV7-9